This T cell receptor beta chain was sequenced in a study of blood T cell repertoires in COVID-19. Whole-study context: Italy, Spain and the United States were the sources of the convalescent and acute COVID-19 samples.

Original processing methods: Amplification of reference gene primers provided the estimated nucleated cell counts. Clones were sequenced by immunoSEQ multiplex PCR, and TCRdb holds only the in-frame ones, with some missing. That table gives V, J and clone size, and the DNA gave D and trimming. The table lists some 150,000 clones, more than 70% of them singletons. The CDR3 has 13 amino acids. V lost 4 bases to trimming and J lost 8 bases, with 17 bases between them. The germline gives CDR1 SQVTM, CDR2 ANQGSEA. The sequenced sample consisted of peripheral blood. The TCR was taken from a woman aged 55-70 years with acute or convalescent COVID-19. The genes are TRBV29-1 and TRBJ1-2, with D possibly matching TRBD1 (5 bases). CDR3 bases: TGCAGCGTTGTGGAGGGGTGGAGTGGAGGCTACACCTTC. Translating gives CSVVEGWSGGYTF. Full variable domain (rest looked up from reference TRBV29-1 and TRBJ1-2): SAVISQKPSRDICQRGTSLTIQCQVDSQVTMMFWYRQQPGQSLTLIATANQGSEATYESGFVIDKFPISRPNLTFSTLTVSNMSPEDSSIYLCSVVEGWSGGYTFGSGTRLTVV.